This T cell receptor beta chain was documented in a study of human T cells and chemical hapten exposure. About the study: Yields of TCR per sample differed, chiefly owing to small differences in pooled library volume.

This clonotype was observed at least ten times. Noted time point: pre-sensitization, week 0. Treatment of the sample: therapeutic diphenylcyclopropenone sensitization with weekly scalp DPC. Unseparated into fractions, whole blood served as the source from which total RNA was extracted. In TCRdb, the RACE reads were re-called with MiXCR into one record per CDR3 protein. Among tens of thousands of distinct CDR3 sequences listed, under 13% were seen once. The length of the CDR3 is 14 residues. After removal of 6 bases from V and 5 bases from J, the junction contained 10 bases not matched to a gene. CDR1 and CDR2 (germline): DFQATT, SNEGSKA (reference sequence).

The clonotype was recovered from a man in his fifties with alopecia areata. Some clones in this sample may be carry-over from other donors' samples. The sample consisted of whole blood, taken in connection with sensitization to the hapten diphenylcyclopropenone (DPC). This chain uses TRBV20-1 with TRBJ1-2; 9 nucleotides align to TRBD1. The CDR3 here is CSAESLGTGYGYTF. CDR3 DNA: TGCAGTGCCGAGTCCCTCGGGACAGGGTATGGCTACACCTTC.